Below, one T cell receptor beta chain is given with its context. No antigen is known for it. This sample stems from a study of cytomegalovirus exposure and HLA in healthy donors. Study-wide results and limits: Across donors, most TCRs were seen rarely, yet some public ones were widespread. A later analysis found TCR association rates differed by HLA locus, highest for DRB1 and lowest for HLA-C. In an earlier analysis, productive rearrangement rates for most beta V segments clustered near 87% or 30%.

The PCR had 60 Vbeta and 13 Jbeta primers. Assay used: immunoSEQ multiplex PCR; TCRdb lists only in-frame clones, some missing. The table shows more than 150,000 clones, with just under 80% occurring only once. CDR1 is MNHEY and CDR2 is SVGAGI in the germline V gene. This CDR3 region has 14 residues. V shed 6 bases, J shed 3 bases, and the junction held 6 bases outside the gene matches. This receptor was taken from a woman between 50 and 59 years old in good health and CMV-seropositive. Sample: PBMCs. This rearrangement joins TRBV6-5 to TRBJ1-2; 8 bases fit TRBD1. The CDR3 here is CASSVQGAYYGYTF. As DNA, the CDR3 is TGTGCCAGCAGCGTCCAGGGGGCCTACTATGGCTACACCTTC.